This T cell receptor (beta chain) was documented in a study of CD8 T cells in ankylosing spondylitis. Findings of the study overall: Some motif variants had been reported before (in reactive arthritis synovial fluid and blood).

The germline V gene has CDR1 SGHDN and CDR2 FVKESK. This CDR3 is 17 amino acids long. V lost 0 bases and J 0 bases, leaving 14 bases between the germline ends. This clonotype was counted a few times. As yet, its antigen is unknown. MiXCR, applied by TCRdb to the 5' RACE reads, yields one record per CDR3 protein. The sample lists approximately 190,000 distinct CDR3 sequences; under 15% were seen once. V is TRBV14 and J is TRBJ1-1; D is ambiguous. The sample was blood, either unsorted or a sorted T cell fraction (not recorded which). The receptor comes from a female donor with ankylosing spondylitis or in good health (not recorded which). The CDR3 DNA reads TGTGCCAGCAGCCAAGATCCGTCGGCGGCTATGAACACTGAAGCTTTCTTT. This encodes CASSQDPSAAMNTEAFF. The variable domain in full, with the rest retrieved from reference TRBV14 and TRBJ1-1, is EAGVTQFPSHSVIEKGQTVTLRCDPISGHDNLYWYRRVMGKEIKFLLHFVKESKQDESGMPNNRFLAERTGGTYSTLKVQPAELEDSGVYFCASSQDPSAAMNTEAFFGQGTRLTVV.